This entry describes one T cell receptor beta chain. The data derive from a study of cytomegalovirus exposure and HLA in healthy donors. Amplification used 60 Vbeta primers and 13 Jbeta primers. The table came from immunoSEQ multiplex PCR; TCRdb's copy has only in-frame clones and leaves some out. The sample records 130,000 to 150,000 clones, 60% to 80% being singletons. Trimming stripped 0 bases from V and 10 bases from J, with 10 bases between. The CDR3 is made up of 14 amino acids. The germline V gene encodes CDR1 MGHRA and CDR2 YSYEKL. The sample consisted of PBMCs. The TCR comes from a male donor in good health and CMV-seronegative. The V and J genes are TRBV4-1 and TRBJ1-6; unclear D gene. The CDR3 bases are TGCGCCAGCAGCCAAGATCGTTTCCGGTCACCCCTCCACTTT. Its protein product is CASSQDRFRSPLHF.